The entry below describes one TCR beta chain. Assay: immunoSEQ multiplex PCR; the TCRdb copy retains only in-frame clones and omits some. The sample lists 180,000 or so clones, over 75% occurring once. This specimen belongs to a study of blood T cell repertoires in COVID-19. Study information: From the United States, Italy and Spain came samples of acute and convalescent COVID-19.

The CDR3 sequence is 15 residues long. The V and J ends lost 4 bases and 4 bases, in that order; junction bases with no gene match: 7. CDR1 is MDHEN and CDR2 is SYDVKM in the germline V gene. The study assigned cohorts using participant-reported clinical history. Symptom resolution, clearance, or two negative PCRs marked the recovered donors of Cohort 3. The chain carries TRBV28 and TRBJ1-3; TRBD1 matches at 7 bases. Sequencing input: PBMCs or T cells enriched from blood (not recorded which). The origin of this receptor is a man over 45 who had recovered from COVID-19. The CDR3 region has the DNA TGTGCCAGCAGTTCCCATACAGGGGAAGGAAACACCATATATTTT. This sequence encodes CASSSHTGEGNTIYF.